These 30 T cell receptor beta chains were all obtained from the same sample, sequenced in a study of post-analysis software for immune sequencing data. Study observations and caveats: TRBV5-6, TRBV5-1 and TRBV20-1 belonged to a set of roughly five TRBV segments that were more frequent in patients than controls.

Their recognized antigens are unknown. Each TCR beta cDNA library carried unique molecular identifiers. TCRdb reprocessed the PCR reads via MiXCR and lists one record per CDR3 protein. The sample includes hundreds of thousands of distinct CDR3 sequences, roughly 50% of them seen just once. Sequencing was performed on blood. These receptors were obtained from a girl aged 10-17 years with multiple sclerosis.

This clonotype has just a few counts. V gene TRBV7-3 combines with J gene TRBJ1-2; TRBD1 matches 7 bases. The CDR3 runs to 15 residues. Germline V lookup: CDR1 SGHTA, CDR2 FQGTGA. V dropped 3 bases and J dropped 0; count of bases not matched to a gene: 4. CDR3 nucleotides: TGTGCCAGCAGCTTGGACAGGCTACCTAACTATGGCTACACCTTC. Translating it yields CASSLDRLPNYGYTF. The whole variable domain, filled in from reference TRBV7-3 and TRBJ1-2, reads GAGVSQTPSNKVTEKGKYVELRCDPISGHTALYWYRQSLGQGPEFLIYFQGTGAADDSGLPNDRFFAVRPEGSVSTLKIQRTERGDSAVYLCASSLDRLPNYGYTFGSGTRLTVV.

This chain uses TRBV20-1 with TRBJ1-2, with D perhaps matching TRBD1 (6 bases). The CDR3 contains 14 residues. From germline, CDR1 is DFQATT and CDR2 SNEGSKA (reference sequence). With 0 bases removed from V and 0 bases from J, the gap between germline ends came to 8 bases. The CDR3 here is CSARDGQTNYGYTF. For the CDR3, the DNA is TGCAGTGCTAGAGACGGACAGACTAACTATGGCTACACCTTC.

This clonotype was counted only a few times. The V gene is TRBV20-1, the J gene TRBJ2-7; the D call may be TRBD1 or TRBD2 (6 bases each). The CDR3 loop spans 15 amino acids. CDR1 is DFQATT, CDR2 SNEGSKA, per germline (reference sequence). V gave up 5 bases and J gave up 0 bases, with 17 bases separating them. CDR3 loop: CSAPKRGASSYEQYF. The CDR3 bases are TGCAGTGCTCCCAAGAGGGGGGCGAGCTCCTACGAGCAGTACTTC.

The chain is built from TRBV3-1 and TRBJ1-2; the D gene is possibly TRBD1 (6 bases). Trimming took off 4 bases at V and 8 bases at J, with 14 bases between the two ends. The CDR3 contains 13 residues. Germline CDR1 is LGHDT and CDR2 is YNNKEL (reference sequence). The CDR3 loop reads CASSLQGRGGYTF. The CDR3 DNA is TGTGCCAGCAGCCTGCAGGGGAGAGGGGGCTACACCTTC.

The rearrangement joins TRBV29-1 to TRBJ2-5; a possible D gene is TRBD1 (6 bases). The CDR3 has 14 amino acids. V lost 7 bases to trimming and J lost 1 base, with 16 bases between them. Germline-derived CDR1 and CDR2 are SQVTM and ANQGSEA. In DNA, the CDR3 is TGCAGCGCCCGAGTAGGACAGTCCCAAGAGACCCAGTACTTC. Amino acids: CSARVGQSQETQYF.

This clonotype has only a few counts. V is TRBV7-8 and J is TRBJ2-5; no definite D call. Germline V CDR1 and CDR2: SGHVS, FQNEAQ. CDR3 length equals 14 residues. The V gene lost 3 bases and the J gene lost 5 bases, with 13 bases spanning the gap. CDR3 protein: CASSFSSRGETQYF. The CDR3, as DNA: TGTGCCAGCAGCTTTTCCTCCCGTGGCGAGACCCAGTACTTC.

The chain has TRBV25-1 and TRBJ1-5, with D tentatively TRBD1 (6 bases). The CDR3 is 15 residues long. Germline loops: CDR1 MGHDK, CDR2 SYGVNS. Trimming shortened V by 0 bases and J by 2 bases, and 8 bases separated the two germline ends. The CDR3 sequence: CASSEYGGGNQPQHF. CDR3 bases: TGTGCCAGCAGTGAATATGGGGGCGGCAATCAGCCCCAGCATTTT.

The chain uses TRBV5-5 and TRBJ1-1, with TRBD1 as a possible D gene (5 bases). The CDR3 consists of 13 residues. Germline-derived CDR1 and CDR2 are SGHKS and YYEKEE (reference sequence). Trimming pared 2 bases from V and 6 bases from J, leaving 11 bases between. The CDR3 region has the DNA TGTGCCAGCAGCTTAGAGGGGTGGGCTGAAGCTTTCTTT. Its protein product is CASSLEGWAEAFF.

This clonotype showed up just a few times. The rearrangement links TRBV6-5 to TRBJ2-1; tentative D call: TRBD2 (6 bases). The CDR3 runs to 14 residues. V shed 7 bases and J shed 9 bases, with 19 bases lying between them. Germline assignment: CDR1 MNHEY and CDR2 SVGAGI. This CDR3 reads CASMPLGGRGEQFF. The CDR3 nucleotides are TGTGCCAGCATGCCTTTGGGGGGACGGGGTGAGCAGTTCTTC.

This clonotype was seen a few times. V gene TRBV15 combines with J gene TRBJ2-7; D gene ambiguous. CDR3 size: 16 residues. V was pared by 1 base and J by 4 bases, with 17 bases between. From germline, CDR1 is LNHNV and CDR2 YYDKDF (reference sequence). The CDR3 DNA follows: TGTGCCACCAGCAGAGGATCCACCGGGTGGGTTTACGAGCAGTACTTC. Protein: CATSRGSTGWVYEQYF.

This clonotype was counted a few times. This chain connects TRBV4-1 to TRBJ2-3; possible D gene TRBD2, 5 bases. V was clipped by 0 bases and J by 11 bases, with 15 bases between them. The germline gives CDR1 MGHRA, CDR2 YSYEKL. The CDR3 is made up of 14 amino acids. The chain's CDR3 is CASSQDRTRREQYF. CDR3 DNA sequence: TGCGCCAGCAGCCAAGATCGGACTCGACGGGAGCAGTATTTT.

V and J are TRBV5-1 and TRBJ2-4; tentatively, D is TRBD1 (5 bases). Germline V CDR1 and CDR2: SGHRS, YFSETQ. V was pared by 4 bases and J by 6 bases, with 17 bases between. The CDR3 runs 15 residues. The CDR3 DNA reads TGCGCCAGCAGCCCTGGCCGCACAGGTTTAAACATTCAGTACTTC. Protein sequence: CASSPGRTGLNIQYF.

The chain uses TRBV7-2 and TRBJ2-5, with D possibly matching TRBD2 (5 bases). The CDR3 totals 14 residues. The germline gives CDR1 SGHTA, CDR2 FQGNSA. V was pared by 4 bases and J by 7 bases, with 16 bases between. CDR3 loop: CASSYQRSQRTQYF. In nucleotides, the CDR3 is TGTGCCAGCAGCTACCAGCGGAGCCAGAGGACCCAGTACTTC.

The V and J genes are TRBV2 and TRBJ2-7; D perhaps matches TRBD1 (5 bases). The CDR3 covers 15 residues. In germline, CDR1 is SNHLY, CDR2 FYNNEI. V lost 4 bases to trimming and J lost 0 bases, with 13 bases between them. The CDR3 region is CASSGDRVFSYEQYF. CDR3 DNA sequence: TGTGCCAGCAGTGGTGACAGAGTCTTCTCCTACGAGCAGTACTTC.

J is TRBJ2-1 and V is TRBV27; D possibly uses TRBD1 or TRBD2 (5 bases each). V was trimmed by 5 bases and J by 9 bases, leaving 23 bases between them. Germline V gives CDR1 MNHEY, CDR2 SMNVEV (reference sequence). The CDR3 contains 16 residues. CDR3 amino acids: CASSRSGRFVGSEQFF. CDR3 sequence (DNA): TGTGCCAGCAGTAGATCGGGACGCTTTGTAGGGAGTGAGCAGTTCTTC.

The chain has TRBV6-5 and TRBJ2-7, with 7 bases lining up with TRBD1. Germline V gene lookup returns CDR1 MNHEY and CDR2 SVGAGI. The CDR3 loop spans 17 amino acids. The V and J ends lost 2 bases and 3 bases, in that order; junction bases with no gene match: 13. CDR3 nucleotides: TGTGCCAGCAGTTACGAGAAAACCGGGACAGCCTACTACGAGCAGTACTTC. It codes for CASSYEKTGTAYYEQYF.

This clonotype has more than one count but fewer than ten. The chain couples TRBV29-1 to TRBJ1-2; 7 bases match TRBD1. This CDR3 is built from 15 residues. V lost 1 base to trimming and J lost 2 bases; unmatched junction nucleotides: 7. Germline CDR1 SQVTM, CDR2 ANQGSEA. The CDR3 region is CSVEGKGQKNYGYTF. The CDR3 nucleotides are TGCAGCGTTGAAGGGAAGGGACAGAAAAACTATGGCTACACCTTC. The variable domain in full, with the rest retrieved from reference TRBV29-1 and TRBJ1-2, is SAVISQKPSRDICQRGTSLTIQCQVDSQVTMMFWYRQQPGQSLTLIATANQGSEATYESGFVIDKFPISRPNLTFSTLTVSNMSPEDSSIYLCSVEGKGQKNYGYTFGSGTRLTVV.

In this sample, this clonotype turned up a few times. CDR3 protein: CSARASGGSQETQYF. The CDR3 DNA is TGCAGTGCTAGAGCCAGCGGGGGGTCCCAAGAGACCCAGTACTTC. J is TRBJ2-5 and V is TRBV20-1; 9 nucleotides agree with TRBD2. The ends lost 1 base at V and 1 base at J; junction bases unmatched: 4. This CDR3 comprises 15 residues. Germline V CDR1 and CDR2: DFQATT, SNEGSKA (reference sequence).

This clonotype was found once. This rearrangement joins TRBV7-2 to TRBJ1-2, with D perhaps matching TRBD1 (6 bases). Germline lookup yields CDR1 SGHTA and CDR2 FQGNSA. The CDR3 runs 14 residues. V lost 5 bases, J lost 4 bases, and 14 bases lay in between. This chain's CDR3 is CASSPRGTTYGYTF. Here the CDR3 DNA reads TGTGCCAGCAGCCCCAGGGGTACAACCTATGGCTACACCTTC.

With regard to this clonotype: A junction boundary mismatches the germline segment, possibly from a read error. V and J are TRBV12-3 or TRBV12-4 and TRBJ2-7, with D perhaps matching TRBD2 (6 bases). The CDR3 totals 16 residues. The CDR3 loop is CASSLGLGRETYEQYF. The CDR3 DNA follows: TGTGCCAGCAGCTTAGGGCTTGGACGGGAGACCTACGAGCAGTACTTC.

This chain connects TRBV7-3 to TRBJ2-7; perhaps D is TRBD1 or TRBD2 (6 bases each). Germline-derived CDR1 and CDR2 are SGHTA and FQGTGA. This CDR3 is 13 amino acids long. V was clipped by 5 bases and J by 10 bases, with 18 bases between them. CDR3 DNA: TGTGCCAGCAGCACAACCTCAGGGGAGGCCCAGTACTTC. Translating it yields CASSTTSGEAQYF.

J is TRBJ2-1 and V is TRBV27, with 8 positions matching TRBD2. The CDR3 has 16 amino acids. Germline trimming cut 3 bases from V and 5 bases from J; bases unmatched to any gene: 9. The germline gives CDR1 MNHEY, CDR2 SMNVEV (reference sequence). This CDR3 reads CASSFIDGGVNNEQFF. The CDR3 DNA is TGTGCCAGCAGTTTTATCGACGGGGGGGTTAACAATGAGCAGTTCTTC.

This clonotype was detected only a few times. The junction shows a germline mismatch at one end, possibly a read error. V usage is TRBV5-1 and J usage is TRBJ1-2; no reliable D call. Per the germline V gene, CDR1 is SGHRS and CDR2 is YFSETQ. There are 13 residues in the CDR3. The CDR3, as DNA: TGCACCAGCAGCTTTGACACAAACTATGGCTACACCTTC. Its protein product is CTSSFDTNYGYTF.

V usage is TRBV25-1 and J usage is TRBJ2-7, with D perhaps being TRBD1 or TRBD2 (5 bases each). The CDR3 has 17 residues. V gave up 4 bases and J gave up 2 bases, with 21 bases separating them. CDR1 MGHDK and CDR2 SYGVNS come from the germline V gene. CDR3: CASSGPKGTDDTYEQYF. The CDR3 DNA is TGTGCCAGCAGTGGCCCAAAGGGGACGGACGACACCTACGAGCAGTACTTC.

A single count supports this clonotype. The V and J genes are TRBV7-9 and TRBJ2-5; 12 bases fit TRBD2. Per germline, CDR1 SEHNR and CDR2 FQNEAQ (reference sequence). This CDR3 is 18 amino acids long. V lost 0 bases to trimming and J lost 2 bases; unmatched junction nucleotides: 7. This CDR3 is CASSLAAGLAGRQETQYF. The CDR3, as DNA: TGTGCCAGCAGCTTAGCAGCAGGACTAGCGGGACGGCAAGAGACCCAGTACTTC.

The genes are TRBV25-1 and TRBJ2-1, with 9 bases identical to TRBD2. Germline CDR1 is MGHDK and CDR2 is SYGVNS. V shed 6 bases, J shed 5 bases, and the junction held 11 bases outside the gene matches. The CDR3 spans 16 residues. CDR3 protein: CASRPIGTSRNNEQFF. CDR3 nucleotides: TGTGCCAGCAGGCCCATCGGGACTAGCAGAAACAATGAGCAGTTCTTC. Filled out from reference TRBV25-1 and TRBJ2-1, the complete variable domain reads EADIYQTPRYLVIGTGKKITLECSQTMGHDKMYWYQQDPGMELHLIHYSYGVNSTEKGDLSSESTVSRIRTEHFPLTLESARPSHTSQYLCASRPIGTSRNNEQFFGPGTRLTVL.

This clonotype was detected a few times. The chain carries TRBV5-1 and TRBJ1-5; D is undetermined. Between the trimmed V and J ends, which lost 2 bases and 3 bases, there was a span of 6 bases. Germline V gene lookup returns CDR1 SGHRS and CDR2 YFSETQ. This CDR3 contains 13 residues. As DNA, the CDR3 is TGCGCCAGCAGCTTCGGTTACAATCAGCCCCAGCATTTT. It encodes CASSFGYNQPQHF.

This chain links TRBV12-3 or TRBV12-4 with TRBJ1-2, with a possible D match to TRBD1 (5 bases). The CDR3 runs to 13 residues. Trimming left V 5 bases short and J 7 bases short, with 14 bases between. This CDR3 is CASSGGTPTGYTF. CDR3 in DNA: TGTGCCAGCAGTGGGGGGACGCCTACTGGCTACACCTTC.

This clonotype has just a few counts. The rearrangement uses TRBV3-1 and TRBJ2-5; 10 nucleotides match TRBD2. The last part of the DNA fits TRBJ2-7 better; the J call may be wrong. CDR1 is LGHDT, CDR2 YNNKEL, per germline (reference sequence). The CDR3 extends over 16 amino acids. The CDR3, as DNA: TGTGCCAGCAGCCAAGAGTCCGGGACTAGCGTTGACGAGCAGTACTTC. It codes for CASSQESGTSVDEQYF.

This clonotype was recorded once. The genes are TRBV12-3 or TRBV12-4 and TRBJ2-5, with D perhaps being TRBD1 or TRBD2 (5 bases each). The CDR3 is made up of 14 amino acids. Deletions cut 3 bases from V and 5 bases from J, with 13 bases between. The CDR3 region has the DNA TGTGCCAGCAGTTTGGGGGTGGTTCTGGAGACCCAGTACTTC. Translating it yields CASSLGVVLETQYF.